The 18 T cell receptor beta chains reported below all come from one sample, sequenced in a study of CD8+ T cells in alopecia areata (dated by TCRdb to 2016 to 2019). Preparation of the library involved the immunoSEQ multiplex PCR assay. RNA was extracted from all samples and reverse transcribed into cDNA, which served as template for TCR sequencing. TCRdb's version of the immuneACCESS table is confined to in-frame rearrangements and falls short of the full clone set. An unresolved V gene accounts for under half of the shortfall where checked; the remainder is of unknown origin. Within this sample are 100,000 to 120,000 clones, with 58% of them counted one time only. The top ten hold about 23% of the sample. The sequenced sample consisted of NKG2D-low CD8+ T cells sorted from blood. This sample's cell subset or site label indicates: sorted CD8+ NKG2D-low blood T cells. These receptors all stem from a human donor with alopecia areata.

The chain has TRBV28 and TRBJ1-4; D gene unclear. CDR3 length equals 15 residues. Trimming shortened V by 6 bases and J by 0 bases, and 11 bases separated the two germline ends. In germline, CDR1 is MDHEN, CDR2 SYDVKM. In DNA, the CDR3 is TGTGCCAGCAGCCCCCTGGGAGCAACTAATGAAAAACTGTTTTTT. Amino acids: CASSPLGATNEKLFF.

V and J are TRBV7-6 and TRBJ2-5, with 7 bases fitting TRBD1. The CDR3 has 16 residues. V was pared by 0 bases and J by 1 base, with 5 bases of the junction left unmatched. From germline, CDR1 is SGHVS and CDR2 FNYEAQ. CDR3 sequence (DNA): TGTGCCAGCAGCTTAGCGCTTTCAGGGGGCCAAGAGACCCAGTACTTC. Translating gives CASSLALSGGQETQYF.

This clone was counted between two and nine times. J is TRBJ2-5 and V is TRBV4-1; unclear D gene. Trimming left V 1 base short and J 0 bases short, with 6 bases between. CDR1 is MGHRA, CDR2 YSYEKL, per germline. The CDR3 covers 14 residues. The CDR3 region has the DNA TGCGCCAGCAGCCAAGGTTTAGACCAAGAGACCCAGTACTTC. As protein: CASSQGLDQETQYF.

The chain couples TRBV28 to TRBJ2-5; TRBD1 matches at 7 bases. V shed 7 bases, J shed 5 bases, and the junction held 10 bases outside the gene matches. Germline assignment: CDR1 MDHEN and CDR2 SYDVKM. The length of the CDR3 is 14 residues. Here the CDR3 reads CASTYDRVGETQYF. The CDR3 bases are TGTGCCAGCACTTACGACAGGGTGGGTGAGACCCAGTACTTC.

The CDR3 sequence is CSVDRQGVFF. The CDR3 region has the DNA TGCAGCGTTGATCGGCAGGGTGTATTCTTC. The chain recombines TRBV29-1 with TRBJ2-1, with a tentative D call TRBD1 (5 bases). The germline gives CDR1 SQVTM, CDR2 ANQGSEA. The CDR3 length is 10 residues. Between the trimmed V and J ends, which lost 3 bases and 16 bases, there was a span of 13 bases.

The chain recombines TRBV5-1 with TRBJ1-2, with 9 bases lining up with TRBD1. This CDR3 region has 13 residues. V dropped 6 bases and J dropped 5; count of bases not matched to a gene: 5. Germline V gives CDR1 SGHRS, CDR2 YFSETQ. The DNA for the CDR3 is TGCGCCAGCACCGAGGACAGGGGTTATGGCTACACCTTC. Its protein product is CASTEDRGYGYTF. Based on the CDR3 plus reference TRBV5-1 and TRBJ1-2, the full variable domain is KAGVTQTPRYLIKTRGQQVTLSCSPISGHRSVSWYQQTPGQGLQFLFEYFSETQRNKGNFPGRFSGRQFSNSRSEMNVSTLELGDSALYLCASTEDRGYGYTFGSGTRLTVV.

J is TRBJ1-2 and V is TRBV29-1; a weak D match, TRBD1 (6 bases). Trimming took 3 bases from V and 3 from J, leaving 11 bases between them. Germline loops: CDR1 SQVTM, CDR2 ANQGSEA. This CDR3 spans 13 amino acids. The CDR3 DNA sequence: TGCAGCGTTGAGGGGGGGCGCCACTATGGCTACACCTTC. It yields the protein CSVEGGRHYGYTF.

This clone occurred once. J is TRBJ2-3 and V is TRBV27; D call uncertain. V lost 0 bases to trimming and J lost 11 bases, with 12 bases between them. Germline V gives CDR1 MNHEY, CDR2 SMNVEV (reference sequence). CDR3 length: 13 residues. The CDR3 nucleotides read TGTGCCAGCAGTTTATCCCGTCGTGGTAAGCAGTATTTT. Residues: CASSLSRRGKQYF.

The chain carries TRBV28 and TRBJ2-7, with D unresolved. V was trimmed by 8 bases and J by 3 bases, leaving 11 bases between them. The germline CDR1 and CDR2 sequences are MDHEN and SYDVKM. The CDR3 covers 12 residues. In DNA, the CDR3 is TGTGCCAGCCGCGGCCAAAACTACGAGCAGTACTTC. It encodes CASRGQNYEQYF.

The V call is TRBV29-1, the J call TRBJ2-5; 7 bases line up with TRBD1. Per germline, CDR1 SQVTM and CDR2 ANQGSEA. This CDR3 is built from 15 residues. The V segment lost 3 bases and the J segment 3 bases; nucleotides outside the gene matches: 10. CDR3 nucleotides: TGCAGCGTTGAGGGTCCGGGACAGCATGAAGAGACCCAGTACTTC. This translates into CSVEGPGQHEETQYF.

Written as DNA, the CDR3 is TGTGCCAGCAGTACCAAGATGAACACTGAAGCTTTCTTT. This sequence encodes CASSTKMNTEAFF. This chain joins TRBV27 and TRBJ1-1; D remains ambiguous. CDR3 length: 13 residues. Trimming removed 5 bases at V and 0 bases at J, with 7 bases between. CDR1 and CDR2 from the germline V gene are MNHEY and SMNVEV (reference sequence).

In DNA, the CDR3 is TGTGCCAGCTCACCAGGGAACTACGAGCAGTACTTC. Its translation: CASSPGNYEQYF. The chain carries TRBV18 and TRBJ2-7; D remains unclear. CDR3 length: 12 amino acids. V was cut by 2 bases and J by 3 bases, with 5 bases left in between. The germline gives CDR1 KGHSH, CDR2 LQKENI.

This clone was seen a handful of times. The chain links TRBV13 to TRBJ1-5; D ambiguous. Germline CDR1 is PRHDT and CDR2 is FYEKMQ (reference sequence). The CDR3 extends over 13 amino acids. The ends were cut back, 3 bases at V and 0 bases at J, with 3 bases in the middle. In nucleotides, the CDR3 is TGTGCCAGCAGCTTCAGTAGCAATCAGCCCCAGCATTTT. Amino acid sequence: CASSFSSNQPQHF.

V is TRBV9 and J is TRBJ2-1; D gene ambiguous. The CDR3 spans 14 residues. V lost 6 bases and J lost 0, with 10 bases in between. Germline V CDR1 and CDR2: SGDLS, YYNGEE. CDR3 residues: CASTADHSYNEQFF. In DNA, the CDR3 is TGTGCCAGCACCGCGGACCACTCCTACAATGAGCAGTTCTTC.

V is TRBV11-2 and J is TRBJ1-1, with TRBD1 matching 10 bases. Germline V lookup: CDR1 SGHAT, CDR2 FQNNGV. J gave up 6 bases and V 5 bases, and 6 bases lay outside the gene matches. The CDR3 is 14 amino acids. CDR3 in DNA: TGTGCCAGCAGCCTACGACAGGGGGCGGCTGAAGCTTTCTTT. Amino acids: CASSLRQGAAEAFF.

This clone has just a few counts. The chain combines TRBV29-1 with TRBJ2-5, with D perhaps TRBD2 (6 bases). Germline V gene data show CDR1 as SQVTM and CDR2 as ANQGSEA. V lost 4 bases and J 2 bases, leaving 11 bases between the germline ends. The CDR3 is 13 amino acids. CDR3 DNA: TGCAGCGTTGTTGGAGGGGTTCAAGAGACCCAGTACTTC. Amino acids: CSVVGGVQETQYF.

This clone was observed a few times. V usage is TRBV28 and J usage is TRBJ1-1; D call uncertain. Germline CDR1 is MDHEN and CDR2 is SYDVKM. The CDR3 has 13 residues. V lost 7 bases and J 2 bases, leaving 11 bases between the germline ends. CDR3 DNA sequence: TGTGCCAGCACTCGAGGGATTAACACTGAAGCTTTCTTT. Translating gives CASTRGINTEAFF.

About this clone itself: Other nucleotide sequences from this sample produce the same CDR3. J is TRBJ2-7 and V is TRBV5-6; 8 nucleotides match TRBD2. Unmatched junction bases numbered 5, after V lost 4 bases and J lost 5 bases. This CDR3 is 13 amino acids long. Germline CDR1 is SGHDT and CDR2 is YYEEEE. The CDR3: CASSPTAGDEQYF. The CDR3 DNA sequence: TGTGCCAGCAGCCCCACAGCGGGAGACGAGCAGTACTTC. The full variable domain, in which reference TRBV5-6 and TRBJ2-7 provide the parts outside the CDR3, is DAGVTQSPTHLIKTRGQQVTLRCSPKSGHDTVSWYQQALGQGPQFIFQYYEEEERQRGNFPDRFSGHQFPNYSSELNVNALLLGDSALYLCASSPTAGDEQYFGPGTRLTVT.